This TCR beta chain was captured in a study of cytomegalovirus exposure and HLA in healthy donors. At the level of the study: Early released data had around 88 million unique TCRs, all coming from HLA-typed donors.

Researchers ran the PCR with 60 Vbeta and 13 Jbeta primers. The protocol was immunoSEQ multiplex PCR, while the TCRdb copy is restricted to in-frame clones and leaves out a portion. Found here are over 85,000 clones, around three quarters of them singletons; the top ten hold around 0.63%. Findings and limits, study-wide: CMV antigen specificity of three CMV-associated chains was confirmed in vitro.

As for this clone: Its antigen is unidentified.

Sequenced input: PBMCs. The TCR was taken from a man aged 30 to 45 in good health and CMV-seronegative.

The CDR3, as DNA: TGTGCCAGCAGCCCTCCCCGCCCAGGGCGAACCTACAATGAGCAGTTCTTC. This gives the protein CASSPPRPGRTYNEQFF. The rearrangement links TRBV9 to TRBJ2-1; possibly TRBD1 for D (5 bases). Germline assignment: CDR1 SGDLS and CDR2 YYNGEE. The ends were cut back, 4 bases at V and 2 bases at J, with 19 bases in the middle. This CDR3 has 17 amino acids.